Listed below are T cell receptor beta chains from one sample, sequenced in a study of blood T cells in healthy people across ages. MiXCR, applied by TCRdb to the 5' RACE reads, yields one record per CDR3 protein. Of 700,000 to 850,000 distinct CDR3 sequences in the sample, approximately 35% were seen once. The sample was blood. These receptors were obtained from a man between 18 and 35 years old in good health. CDR3s include the opening cysteine and the closing phenylalanine or tryptophan. D genes are given only for firm matches. Clone size appears in some rows only: once, few, many, or a class for an expanded clone.

V,size,J,D,DNA,CDR3
TRBV12-3/TRBV12-4,few,TRBJ1-1,-,TGTGCCAGCAGGCCACTCTCGAACACTGAAGCTTTCTTT,CASRPLSNTEAFF
TRBV6-2/TRBV6-3,-,TRBJ2-7,-,TGTGCCAGCAGTTTGGTCTCCTACAATGAGCAGTACTTC,CASSLVSYNEQYF
TRBV28,-,TRBJ2-1,-,TGTGCCAGCAACCCTTATTACAATGAGCAGTTCTTC,CASNPYYNEQFF
TRBV7-8,-,TRBJ2-5,-,TGTGCCAGCAGCAAAGAAGAGACCCAGGACTTC,CASSKEETQDF
TRBV7-3,-,TRBJ2-1,TRBD2,TGTGCCAGCAGCCGATTACCTAGCGGGAGTTCCTACAATGAGCAGTTCTTC,CASSRLPSGSSYNEQFF
TRBV19,-,TRBJ1-4,-,TGTGCCAGTAGTATAACGGAAAAACTGTTTTTT,CASSITEKLFF
TRBV12-3/TRBV12-4,few,TRBJ1-5,TRBD1,TGTGCCAGCAGTCCCGAGGACAGGTGGAATAGCAATCAGCCCCAGCATTTT,CASSPEDRWNSNQPQHF
TRBV7-8,-,TRBJ1-1,TRBD1,TGTGCCAGCAGCTCGGGACAGGGGGTGTATGCTTTCTTT,CASSSGQGVYAFF
TRBV30,-,TRBJ2-2,TRBD2,TGTGCCTGGAGTGGCGGGGGGGCAGTAACCGGGGAGCTGTTTTTT,CAWSGGGAVTGELFF
TRBV20-1,-,TRBJ2-1,-,TGCAGTGCTAGAAACGGACATGGCAACTACAATGAGCAGTTCTTC,CSARNGHGNYNEQFF
TRBV30,-,TRBJ1-5,-,TGTGCCTGGAGTGCCTGGCGGGGGCTTAGCAATCAGCCCCAGCATTTT,CAWSAWRGLSNQPQHF
TRBV9,few,TRBJ1-1,-,TGTGCCAGCAGCGTAGTCTCTGCGAGTGAAGCTTTCTTT,CASSVVSASEAFF
TRBV20-1,-,TRBJ2-3,TRBD2,TGCAGTGCTAGAGATCCAATAGGGGGTAGCGGGGGAATCACAGATACGCAGTATTTT,CSARDPIGGSGGITDTQYF
TRBV20-1,many,TRBJ2-7,TRBD2,TGCAGTGCTACTAAGGGAGCGGGGTTATCCGAGCAGTACTTC,CSATKGAGLSEQYF
TRBV6-2/TRBV6-3,-,TRBJ2-5,TRBD2,TGTGCCAGCAGTTACCGACTAGCTGGGGAGACCCAGTACTTC,CASSYRLAGETQYF
TRBV5-1,few,TRBJ1-1,-,TGCGCCAGCAGCTTGGTTGGAGGGGGGAGACAGGTTAAGCCTCCCGGAGTTTACTTTGAAGCTTTCTTT,CASSLVGGGRQVKPPGVYFEAFF
TRBV6-5,few,TRBJ2-1,-,TGTGCCAGCAGTTACTCGAATGGCGATGAGCAGTTCTTC,CASSYSNGDEQFF
TRBV2,-,TRBJ2-4,-,TGTGCCAGCAGTTTTTACGACAGGCTAGCCAAAAACATTCAGTACTTC,CASSFYDRLAKNIQYF
TRBV5-1,many,TRBJ2-7,-,TGCGCCAGCAGCTTCCGGGGGCTCTCCTACGAGCAGTACTTC,CASSFRGLSYEQYF
TRBV20-1,-,TRBJ1-2,-,TGCAGTGCTAGAGTACAGGCGGTTAACTATGGCTACACCTTC,CSARVQAVNYGYTF
TRBV6-5,-,TRBJ2-5,TRBD1,TGTGCCAGCAGTGCCCAGGACAGGGGCAGTAATGAGCAGTACTTC,CASSAQDRGSNEQYF
TRBV4-2,many,TRBJ2-3,-,TGTGCCAGCAGCCAAGATCTTGGGACCGATACGCAGTATTTT,CASSQDLGTDTQYF
TRBV3-1,-,TRBJ1-1,-,TGTGCCAGCAGCCAAGGGGCAGGGAGGACTGAAGCTTTCTTT,CASSQGAGRTEAFF
TRBV6-6,-,TRBJ2-3,-,TGTGCCAGCAGTTGCGCCGGGGGTACCGATACGCAGTATTTT,CASSCAGGTDTQYF
TRBV7-2,-,TRBJ1-1,-,TGTGCCAGCAGCTACGGGATCGACACTGAAGCTTTCTTT,CASSYGIDTEAFF
TRBV13,-,TRBJ2-3,TRBD1,TGTGCCAGCAGCGCCGAGACAGGGCCAGGAGATACGCAGTATTTT,CASSAETGPGDTQYF
TRBV12-3/TRBV12-4,-,TRBJ1-2,TRBD1,TGTGCCAGCAGTCCTGACAGGGGGGGGGGCTATGGCTACACCTTC,CASSPDRGGGYGYTF
TRBV5-1,-,TRBJ1-2,TRBD1,TGCGCCAGCAGCTCTTACTCAGGGGGTCGGGGCTATGGCTACACCTTC,CASSSYSGGRGYGYTF
TRBV7-2,-,TRBJ2-5,TRBD1,TGTGCCAGCAGCTTCAGGGGGCACCAAGAGACCCAGTACTTC,CASSFRGHQETQYF
TRBV20-1,few,TRBJ2-3,-,TGCAGTGCTACCTTGGGTTACCAACAAGGAACGCAGTATTTT,CSATLGYQQGTQYF
TRBV11-2,-,TRBJ2-3,-,TGTGCCAGCTGCTCGTCAGATACGCAGTATTTT,CASCSSDTQYF
TRBV9,-,TRBJ2-3,TRBD2,TGTGCCAGCAGCGTACGAACTAGCGGGGGACTCACAGATACGCAGTATTTT,CASSVRTSGGLTDTQYF
TRBV7-2,-,TRBJ2-1,-,TGTGCCAGCTCACGGGGGGCCCAGAGCTCCTACAACGAGCAGTTCTTC,CASSRGAQSSYNEQFF
TRBV6-2/TRBV6-3,-,TRBJ1-5,TRBD1,TGTGCCAGCAGTTACGCGCAGGGGGCGGATCAGCCCCAGCATTTT,CASSYAQGADQPQHF
TRBV20-1,many,TRBJ2-5,-,TGCAGTGCTAGAGATTCAGCCAGGGTGTACCAAGAGACCCAGTACTTC,CSARDSARVYQETQYF
TRBV11-2,many,TRBJ2-7,-,TGTGCCAGCAGACCAGTGGTGTCTCGGGAGCAGTACTTC,CASRPVVSREQYF
TRBV20-1,few,TRBJ2-7,-,TGCAGTGCTAGAGATGTGGCGGCTCCGAGCTCCTACAATGAGCAGTACTTC,CSARDVAAPSSYNEQYF
TRBV20-1,few,TRBJ2-1,TRBD2,TGCAGTGCTAGAGCGTCTAGCGGGGGGAAATACAATGAGCAGTTCTTC,CSARASSGGKYNEQFF
TRBV2,-,TRBJ1-5,TRBD1,TGTGCCAGCAGACTGGACAGGGAGGGGGGACAGCCCCAGCATTTT,CASRLDREGGQPQHF
TRBV7-9,few,TRBJ2-1,TRBD2,TGTGTCAGCAGCCATAGTTGGCTAGCGGGTAATGAGCAGTTCTTC,CVSSHSWLAGNEQFF
TRBV20-1,-,TRBJ1-1,-,TGCAGTGCTAGAGCGGGAGGGGTGGGTACTGAAGCTTTCTTT,CSARAGGVGTEAFF
TRBV4-2,-,TRBJ2-5,-,TGTGCCAGCAGCCAATTAAACGCGGCTAGCTTAGGTGAGCAGTACTTC,CASSQLNAASLGEQYF
TRBV7-3,-,TRBJ2-2,-,TGTGCCAGCAGCTCAAGGCAGGGCGGGGAGCTGTTTTTT,CASSSRQGGELFF
TRBV12-3/TRBV12-4,-,TRBJ1-2,TRBD1,TGTGCCAGCAACCCCGATAGGACAGGAGCCTATGGCTACACCTTC,CASNPDRTGAYGYTF
TRBV5-1,-,TRBJ1-2,TRBD1,TGCGCCAGCAGCTTGGAGGGGGCCTTTCAACCTTATGGCTACACCTTC,CASSLEGAFQPYGYTF